The rows below give T cell receptor beta chains drawn from one sample of a study of early stage breast cancer tumors. The table came from immunoSEQ multiplex PCR; TCRdb's copy has only in-frame clones and leaves some out. Of fewer than 90,000 clones detected, around 85% appear once; the ten largest clones hold 3.5%. The specimen sequenced was blood. The receptors shown here come from a person in their 60s with breast cancer. CDR3s include the opening cysteine and the closing phenylalanine or tryptophan. The D gene is left open where the match is weak. The size of a clone is reported for some rows only, either as once, few or many, or as a class for expanded clones.

j_gene | v_gene | d_gene | abundance | CDR3nt | CDR3aa
TRBJ1-4 | TRBV5-5 | NA | NA | TGTGCCAGCAGCTTGGTTCAGGGTGAAAAACTGTTTTTT | CASSLVQGEKLFF
TRBJ2-3 | TRBV28 | NA | NA | TGTGCCAGCAGCGAACCCCTAGCACCAGATACGCAGTATTTT | CASSEPLAPDTQYF
TRBJ2-7 | TRBV29-1 | NA | NA | TGCAGCGTTGTCGCAGGGCCCTCGGGAGTGCAGTACTTC | CSVVAGPSGVQYF
TRBJ1-1 | TRBV6-5 | TRBD1 | NA | TGTGCCAGCAGCCCCCGGACAGGGGTTTTCACTGAAGCTTTCTTT | CASSPRTGVFTEAFF
TRBJ2-7 | TRBV9 | TRBD2 | few | TGTGCCAGCAGCGTAGGTCCGGCGGGGGCCTACGAGCAGTACTTC | CASSVGPAGAYEQYF
TRBJ1-1 | TRBV28 | TRBD1 | NA | TGTGCCAGCAGCGGGACAGGGCGAATTTATGAAGCTTTCTTT | CASSGTGRIYEAFF
TRBJ2-5 | TRBV5-4 | NA | NA | TGTGCCAGCAGCCGGGGCCACCAAGAGACCCAGTACTTC | CASSRGHQETQYF
TRBJ2-3 | TRBV5-6 | NA | once | TGTGCCAGCAGCCCCGGGACCACAGATACGCAGTATTTT | CASSPGTTDTQYF
TRBJ1-5 | TRBV30 | NA | NA | TGTGCCTGGAGTGCGGGGAATAGCAATCAGCCCCAGCATTTT | CAWSAGNSNQPQHF
TRBJ1-3 | TRBV7-2 | NA | NA | TGTGCCAGCACCCAGGACAGCGGTCGTGGAAACACCATATATTTT | CASTQDSGRGNTIYF
TRBJ1-2 | TRBV6-6 | TRBD1 | NA | TGTGCCAGCAGGGGGACAGGGGGAAACCTGAGGTATGGCTACACCTTC | CASRGTGGNLRYGYTF
TRBJ1-5 | TRBV19 | NA | NA | TGTGCCAGTAGGGGAGGGAGCGGGAGAGGGAATCAGCCCCAGCATTTT | CASRGGSGRGNQPQHF
TRBJ1-1 | TRBV5-1 | NA | once | TGCGCCAGCAGCTTGGCTCAGGGAAGCACTGAAGCTTTCTTT | CASSLAQGSTEAFF
TRBJ2-6 | TRBV15 | NA | once | TGTGCCACCAGCCTTGGAGGGATTGGGGCCAACGTCCTGACTTTC | CATSLGGIGANVLTF
TRBJ2-2 | TRBV11-2 | TRBD2 | NA | TGTGCCAGCAGCTTAGGTCTAGCGGGGGCCACCGGGGAGCTGTTTTTT | CASSLGLAGATGELFF
TRBJ2-3 | TRBV7-2 | TRBD2 | NA | TGTGCCAGCAGTCAGGGACTAGCATTCGGAGATACGCAGTATTTT | CASSQGLAFGDTQYF
TRBJ1-2 | TRBV4-1 | NA | few | TGCGCCAGCAGCCAAGAGACGGGGCGGTGGTATGGCTACACCTTC | CASSQETGRWYGYTF
TRBJ1-4 | TRBV7-2 | NA | few | TGTGCCAGCAGCTTAGCTAGCGTTTTCGGGGAAAAACTGTTTTTT | CASSLASVFGEKLFF
TRBJ2-1 | TRBV5-1 | TRBD2 | NA | TGCGCCACGTACAGGGACCCGGGACTAGCGGGGAACAATGAGCAGTTCTTC | CATYRDPGLAGNNEQFF
TRBJ1-6 | TRBV27 | NA | NA | TGTGCCAGCTCGTCTCCCAGGGGTTCACCCCTCCACTTT | CASSSPRGSPLHF
TRBJ1-3 | TRBV15 | NA | once | TGTGCCACCAGCAGAGAGGAGGGGGGAAACACCATATATTTT | CATSREEGGNTIYF
TRBJ1-2 | TRBV15 | NA | few | TGTGCCACCTCATCTGGGACGACCGGCTATGGCTACACCTTC | CATSSGTTGYGYTF
TRBJ1-4 | TRBV11-2 | NA | few | TGTGCCAGCAGCTTAGGTGTCTGGGATCGGCAACTGTTTTTT | CASSLGVWDRQLFF
TRBJ2-3 | TRBV29-1 | TRBD2 | NA | TGCAGCGTTGAAGATAGCGGGCAAAGCACAGATACGCAGTATTTT | CSVEDSGQSTDTQYF
TRBJ1-2 | TRBV28 | NA | NA | TGTGCCAGCAGTTTGTGGGGAGGGTACTATGGCTACACCTTC | CASSLWGGYYGYTF
TRBJ1-6 | TRBV2 | TRBD1 | NA | TGTGCCAGCAGAAAGACAGGGAGCTCCTATAATTCACCCCTCCACTTT | CASRKTGSSYNSPLHF
TRBJ2-2 | TRBV28 | TRBD2 | NA | TGTGCCAGCACCCTACGCGGCGGGAGTCCCACCGGGGAGCTGTTTTTT | CASTLRGGSPTGELFF
TRBJ1-4 | TRBV18 | NA | NA | TGTGCCAGCTCACGAGGGGGGTTGAGTGAAAAACTGTTTTTT | CASSRGGLSEKLFF
TRBJ1-2 | TRBV6-5 | NA | NA | TGTGCCAGCAGGCCGGATGGTAACTATGGCTACACCTTC | CASRPDGNYGYTF
TRBJ2-1 | TRBV14 | TRBD2 | once | TGTGCCAGCAGCCAAGATGGGGGGGAGGTGTTCTTC | CASSQDGGEVFF
TRBJ1-5 | TRBV4-1 | NA | NA | TGCGCCAGCAGCCAAGGCCCGGACCCTTATCAGCCCCAGCATTTT | CASSQGPDPYQPQHF
TRBJ2-3 | TRBV5-5 | NA | NA | TGTGCCAGCAGCTTGGCGGGCAGGACTCCCGCAGATACGCAGTATTTT | CASSLAGRTPADTQYF
TRBJ1-2 | TRBV30 | NA | NA | TGTGCCTGGGAGGGTGTGGGGGGAGAGAGAACTGGCTACACCTTC | CAWEGVGGERTGYTF
TRBJ2-1 | TRBV30 | NA | NA | TGTGCCTGGAGTGTGGGGCAGGGAGGTAATGAGCAGTTCTTC | CAWSVGQGGNEQFF
TRBJ2-7 | TRBV2 | TRBD1 | few | TGTGCCAGCAGTTGGACAGGGACCTACGAGCAGTACTTC | CASSWTGTYEQYF
TRBJ1-2 | TRBV19 | NA | NA | TGTGCCAGTAGTATAGGCAGGGAGTGGAGCTACACCTTC | CASSIGREWSYTF
TRBJ2-7 | TRBV6-1 | NA | once | TGTGCCAGCAGTGATAACCCTCACGACTCCTACGAGCAGTACTTC | CASSDNPHDSYEQYF
TRBJ1-2 | TRBV7-7 | NA | NA | TGTGCTAGCAGTCCTATCCGGGGGGATGTTGGCTACACCTTC | CASSPIRGDVGYTF
TRBJ2-7 | TRBV6-1 | NA | NA | TGTGCCAGCGGGGGGCCACCCTACGAGCAGTACTTC | CASGGPPYEQYF
TRBJ1-5 | TRBV7-8 | NA | few | TGTGCCAGCAGCTTAGTAGGCCAGGTCAATCAGCCCCAGCATTTT | CASSLVGQVNQPQHF
TRBJ1-2 | TRBV5-8 | NA | once | TGTGCCAGCAGCTTACTCCCTACAAACTATGGCTACACCTTC | CASSLLPTNYGYTF